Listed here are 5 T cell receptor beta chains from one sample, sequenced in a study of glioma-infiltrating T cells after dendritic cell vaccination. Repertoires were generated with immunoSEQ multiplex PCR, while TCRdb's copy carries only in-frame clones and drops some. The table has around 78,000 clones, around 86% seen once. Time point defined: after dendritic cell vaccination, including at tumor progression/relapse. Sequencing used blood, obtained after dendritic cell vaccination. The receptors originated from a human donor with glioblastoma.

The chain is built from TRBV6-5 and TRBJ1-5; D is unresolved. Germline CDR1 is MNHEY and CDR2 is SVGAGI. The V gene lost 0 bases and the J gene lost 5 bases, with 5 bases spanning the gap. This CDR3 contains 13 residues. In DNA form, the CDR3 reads TGTGCCAGCAGTTACTCTCCCTATCAGCCCCAGCATTTT. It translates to CASSYSPYQPQHF.

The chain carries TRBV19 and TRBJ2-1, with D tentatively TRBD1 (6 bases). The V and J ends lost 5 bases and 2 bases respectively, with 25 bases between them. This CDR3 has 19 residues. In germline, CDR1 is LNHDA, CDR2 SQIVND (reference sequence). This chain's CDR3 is CASSAQKQPFKGAYNEQFF. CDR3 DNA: TGTGCCAGTAGTGCCCAGAAACAGCCTTTTAAGGGGGCCTACAATGAGCAGTTCTTC.

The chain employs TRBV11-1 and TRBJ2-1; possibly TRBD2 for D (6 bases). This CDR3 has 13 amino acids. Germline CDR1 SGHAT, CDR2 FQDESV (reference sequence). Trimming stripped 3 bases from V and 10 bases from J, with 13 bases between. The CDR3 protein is CASSLIQGGEQFF. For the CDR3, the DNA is TGTGCCAGCAGCTTGATTCAGGGAGGAGAGCAGTTCTTC.

The CDR3 loop is CASSLEGGETQYF. CDR3 bases: TGCGCCAGCAGCTTGGAAGGGGGAGAGACCCAGTACTTC. This chain connects TRBV5-1 to TRBJ2-5; a weak D match, TRBD1 (6 bases). The CDR3 loop spans 13 amino acids. The germline V and J ends were trimmed by 0 bases and 4 bases, with 7 bases remaining between them. The V gene's germline CDR1 is SGHRS and CDR2 YFSETQ. The whole variable domain, remainder taken from reference TRBV5-1 and TRBJ2-5, is KAGVTQTPRYLIKTRGQQVTLSCSPISGHRSVSWYQQTPGQGLQFLFEYFSETQRNKGNFPGRFSGRQFSNSRSEMNVSTLELGDSALYLCASSLEGGETQYFGPGTRLLVL.

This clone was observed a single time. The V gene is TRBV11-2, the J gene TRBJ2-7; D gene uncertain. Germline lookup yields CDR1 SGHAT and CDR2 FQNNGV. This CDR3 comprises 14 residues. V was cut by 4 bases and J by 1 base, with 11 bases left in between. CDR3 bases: TGTGCCAGCAGCTCAACCCGAGTATCCTACGAGCAGTACTTC. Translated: CASSSTRVSYEQYF.